This is a list of T cell receptor beta chains from one sample in a study of blood T cell repertoires in COVID-19. Profiling relied on immunoSEQ multiplex PCR, and the TCRdb table lists in-frame clones only, not all of them. The table has 140,000 to 150,000 clones, more than 65% seen once. Sequences were obtained from peripheral blood. These receptors were collected from a man aged 55 to 70 with active or convalescent COVID-19. CDR3s include the opening cysteine and the closing phenylalanine or tryptophan. Fields, in order: J gene, D gene, V gene, clone size, CDR3 DNA, CDR3 protein. A D gene is named only where the DNA matches it firmly. Clone size is not always given. Where it is, it says once, few, many or a class for expanded clones.

>TRBJ1-2|-|TRBV5-8|-
TGTGCCAGCACACAGGGTTGGGGCTACACCTTC
CASTQGWGYTF
>TRBJ1-2|-|TRBV11-3|-
TGTGCCAGCAGCTTAGGGGCGCAGGGGTTAAAGGACTATGGCTACACCTTC
CASSLGAQGLKDYGYTF
>TRBJ1-4|TRBD1|TRBV18|-
TGTGCCAGCTCCCGGGACAGGGGGCGTGAAAAACTGTTTTTT
CASSRDRGREKLFF
>TRBJ2-7|-|TRBV11-3|-
TGTGCCAGCAGTCCGGGGGAATCCTACGAGCAGTACTTC
CASSPGESYEQYF
>TRBJ2-1|-|TRBV4-3|-
TGCGCCAGCAGCTCACTGAACAATGAGCAGTTCTTC
CASSSLNNEQFF
>TRBJ1-1|-|TRBV15|-
TGTGCCACCAGCAGGGCCCGCAGTGGCACTGAAGCTTTCTTT
CATSRARSGTEAFF
>TRBJ2-7|-|TRBV9|-
TGTGCCAGCAGCATCGGGACACCCTCCTACGAGCAGTACTTC
CASSIGTPSYEQYF
>TRBJ1-1|-|TRBV6-5|-
TGTGCCAGCAAAGGGGATGGTGACACTGAAGCTTTCTTT
CASKGDGDTEAFF
>TRBJ2-7|-|TRBV3-1/TRBV3-2|-
TGTGCCAGCAGCCAAGGGTCCAGTAACCACGAGCAGTACTTC
CASSQGSSNHEQYF
>TRBJ2-3|-|TRBV5-1|-
TGCGCCAGCAGCGAAGGACAGACTAGCACAGATACGCAGTATTTT
CASSEGQTSTDTQYF
>TRBJ1-5|TRBD1|TRBV5-1|-
TGCGCCAGCAGCATAGGACAGGGAAATAGCAATCAGCCCCAGCATTTT
CASSIGQGNSNQPQHF
>TRBJ1-5|-|TRBV6-6|-
TGTGCCAGCAGTTACGTCGGGGGGGGCAATCAGCCCCAGCATTTT
CASSYVGGGNQPQHF
>TRBJ1-1|-|TRBV6-5|-
TGTGCCAGCAGCTTCGACAGGAACACTGAAGCTTTCTTT
CASSFDRNTEAFF
>TRBJ1-3|-|TRBV7-2|-
TGTGCCAGCAGCTTACAACAGATCTCTGGAAACACCATATATTTT
CASSLQQISGNTIYF
>TRBJ1-1|-|TRBV6-4|-
TGTGCCAGCAGTGAACACCCTAACACTGAAGCTTTCTTT
CASSEHPNTEAFF
>TRBJ2-1|TRBD2|TRBV30|-
TGTGCCTGGAGTGTACAGGCGGGAGTTAATGAGCAGTTCTTC
CAWSVQAGVNEQFF
>TRBJ1-2|TRBD1|TRBV6-5|-
TGTGCCAGCAGTCAGGGGACAGTGAACTATGGCTACACCTTC
CASSQGTVNYGYTF
>TRBJ1-1|-|TRBV7-2|-
TGTGCCAGCAGTTACAGGGTGAACACTGAAGCTTTCTTT
CASSYRVNTEAFF
>TRBJ1-5|-|TRBV6-2/TRBV6-3|-
TGTGCCAGCAGTTACACGGGGATGGGCAATCAGCCCCAGCATTTT
CASSYTGMGNQPQHF
>TRBJ2-3|TRBD2|TRBV6-5|-
TGTGCCAGCAGTTACTCTGGGACTACCACAGATACGCAGTATTTT
CASSYSGTTTDTQYF
>TRBJ1-1|TRBD1|TRBV15|-
TGTGCCACCAGCAGGAGTGGGACAGGCGAAGGGGTAGCTTTCTTT
CATSRSGTGEGVAFF
>TRBJ2-1|-|TRBV5-4|once
TGTGCCAGCAGCTTATATCTAGAGGTGAACAATGAGCAGTTCTTC
CASSLYLEVNNEQFF
>TRBJ1-1|-|TRBV5-6|-
TGTGCCAGCAGCTTGAGTCAGATGAACACTGAAGCTTTCTTT
CASSLSQMNTEAFF
>TRBJ2-5|TRBD2|TRBV18|-
TGTGCCAGCTCATCACTAGCGGGAGAACAAGAGACCCAGTACTTC
CASSSLAGEQETQYF
>TRBJ2-1|TRBD2|TRBV3-1/TRBV3-2|-
TGTGCCAGCAGCCAAGATGACGGCGGGGGGAGCTCCTACAATGAGCAGTTCTTC
CASSQDDGGGSSYNEQFF
>TRBJ2-4|-|TRBV4-1|-
TGCGCCAGCAGCCAAGCTACTAGCCGTGGGTACATTCAGTACTTC
CASSQATSRGYIQYF
>TRBJ1-4|TRBD1|TRBV27|many
TGTGCCAGCAGTTTAAGGGTCCCGGGACAGGGGGCGCCCGGAAAACTGTTTTTT
CASSLRVPGQGAPGKLFF
>TRBJ1-5|TRBD1|TRBV7-2|-
TGTGCCAGCAGCTTACGGCAGGGGGACCAGCCCCAGCATTTT
CASSLRQGDQPQHF
>TRBJ1-2|-|TRBV9|-
TGTGCCAGCAGCGGAGGTGGGGGGGTCTATGGCTACACCTTC
CASSGGGGVYGYTF
>TRBJ2-5|-|TRBV19|once
TGTGCCAGTAGTATGTGGAGGGCAAACCAAGAGACCCAGTACTTC
CASSMWRANQETQYF
>TRBJ1-6|-|TRBV4-1|-
TGCGCCAGCAGCCAAGATGAGGAGACAGAACGTAATTCACCCCTCCACTTT
CASSQDEETERNSPLHF
>TRBJ2-1|-|TRBV2|-
TGTGCCAGCAAAGAGGGCCACAGGGCCCCCTACAATGAGCAGTTCTTC
CASKEGHRAPYNEQFF
>TRBJ2-1|-|TRBV27|-
TGTGCCAGCACCTCAGTAGCTCGGTCCAATGAGCAGTTCTTC
CASTSVARSNEQFF
>TRBJ2-3|-|TRBV6-5|-
TGTGCCAGCAGTTACTCTTATAACACAGATACGCAGTATTTT
CASSYSYNTDTQYF
>TRBJ1-1|-|TRBV19|-
TGTGCCAGTAGTATAGAGGGCAGGGAAGCTTTCTTT
CASSIEGREAFF
>TRBJ1-2|TRBD1|TRBV5-1|-
TGCGCCAGCAGCTTAGACCCGGGACAGCGGTTCACCTTC
CASSLDPGQRFTF
>TRBJ2-1|TRBD2|TRBV4-3|-
TGCGCCAGCAGCCAAGATTGGGGACTAGCGATTTACAATGAGCAGTTCTTC
CASSQDWGLAIYNEQFF
>TRBJ2-1|TRBD1|TRBV10-1|-
TGCGCCAGCAGTGAGGGGGGGACAGGGTACCATGAGCAGTTCTTC
CASSEGGTGYHEQFF
>TRBJ1-1|-|TRBV10-1|few
TGCGCCAGCAGTAAGGACAGAACGATCACTGAAGCTTTCTTT
CASSKDRTITEAFF
>TRBJ1-1|-|TRBV15|few
TGTGCCACCAGCAGGGGGGCGAACACTGAAGCTTTCTTT
CATSRGANTEAFF
>TRBJ2-1|TRBD2|TRBV24-1|-
TGTGCCACCAGTGACGCTAGCGGGGACTACAATGAGCAGTTCTTC
CATSDASGDYNEQFF
>TRBJ2-5|-|TRBV4-3|few
TGCGCCAGCAGCCAATCACATGGGCCGGGGGCCCAGTACTTC
CASSQSHGPGAQYF
>TRBJ2-6|TRBD1|TRBV9|-
TGTGCCAGCAGCGGGGTCTGGGGGACAGGCTTCATCTCTGGGGCCAACGTCCTGACTTTC
CASSGVWGTGFISGANVLTF
>TRBJ2-3|-|TRBV11-3|few
TGTGCCAGCAGCTTAGTAGCGGTTCGCACAGATACGCAGTATTTT
CASSLVAVRTDTQYF
>TRBJ1-2|-|TRBV19|once
TGTGCCAGTAGAGACAGTTCGGACTATGGCTACACCTTC
CASRDSSDYGYTF